This T cell receptor beta chain was obtained from a study of blood T cells in healthy people across ages. The wider study: Using template switching, researchers captured about one barcoded beta molecule for each two T cells. Study-wide results and caveats: More naive CD4+ cells and higher diversity marked long-lived donors relative to aged donors.

This CDR3 contains 16 residues. The V gene's germline CDR1 is SGHRS and CDR2 YFSETQ. The germline V and J ends were trimmed by 0 bases and 4 bases, with 16 bases remaining between them. A second about 7 to 11 cycle PCR used barcoded and J-beta primers. TCRdb re-called the 5' RACE reads with MiXCR, one entry per CDR3 protein. Found here are 1.5 million to 2 million distinct CDR3 sequences, 28% of them singletons; the top ten hold 7.7%. Donation came from healthy Caucasian individuals in Russia who were aged about 6 to 95. Total RNA, at least 6 micrograms per sample, was extracted from PBMCs. This clonotype was counted a few times. Its cognate antigen is unknown.

The source is a woman aged 25 to 39 in good health. The source material was blood. The chain employs TRBV5-1 and TRBJ1-2; D is uncertain. The CDR3: CASSLGPGQKGYGYTF. The CDR3 nucleotides read TGCGCCAGCAGCTTGGGTCCGGGCCAAAAGGGCTATGGCTACACCTTC.